This entry lists 25 T cell receptor beta chains sequenced from one sample in a study of T-cell reconstitution after alpha-beta-depleted transplantation in children. The TCRbeta library incorporated unique molecular identifiers. TCRdb reprocessed the PCR reads via MiXCR and lists one record per CDR3 protein. Of about 510,000 distinct CDR3 sequences listed, over 9.5% are singletons. The starting material was PBMCs, mostly from graft donor cells, obtained 180 days after TCRalphabeta/CD19-depleted stem cell transplant. The receptors come from a female patient under 10 years old who had a stem cell transplant for aplastic anemia, so the T cells may come from the graft donor.

The chain couples TRBV6-1 to TRBJ2-7; the D gene could be TRBD1 or TRBD2 (5 bases each). From germline, CDR1 is MNHNS and CDR2 SASEGT. V shed 6 bases and J shed 3 bases, with 12 bases lying between them. This CDR3 region has 13 residues. The DNA for the CDR3 is TGTGCCAGCAGGGTCCAGGGAGTCTACGAGCAGTACGTC. Its translation: CASRVQGVYEQYV.

This chain uses TRBV5-1 with TRBJ2-1, with 7 bases identical to TRBD1. With 2 bases clipped from V and 8 bases from J, the junction kept 10 bases outside the gene matches. The CDR3 has 15 residues. The germline CDR1 and CDR2 sequences are SGHRS and YFSETQ. CDR3 sequence: CASSFRGPGSDEQFF. The CDR3 nucleotides are TGCGCCAGCAGCTTTAGGGGGCCGGGTTCAGATGAGCAGTTCTTC.

This clonotype occurred a few times. The chain carries TRBV9 and TRBJ2-1; tentatively, D is TRBD1 or TRBD2 (5 bases each). This CDR3 region has 13 residues. Deletions cut 7 bases from V and 5 bases from J, with 13 bases between. The germline gives CDR1 SGDLS, CDR2 YYNGEE. DNA for the CDR3: TGTGCCAGCTCCTGGGACCCACACAATGAGCAGTTCTTC. Its protein product is CASSWDPHNEQFF.

In its sample, this clonotype was seen a few times. The V and J genes are TRBV7-9 and TRBJ1-6; D is uncertain. Trimming cost V 4 bases and J 4 bases, with 17 bases left between them. This CDR3 is 17 amino acids long. The V gene's germline CDR1 is SEHNR and CDR2 FQNEAQ (reference sequence). The CDR3 sequence is CASSSPAGLPYNSPLHF. CDR3 nucleotides: TGTGCCAGCAGCTCGCCCGCCGGGCTCCCTTATAATTCACCCCTCCACTTT.

In its sample, this clonotype was seen a few times. The chain couples TRBV7-9 to TRBJ1-1; D may be TRBD1 (5 bases). Germline values: CDR1 SEHNR, CDR2 FQNEAQ (reference sequence). This CDR3 region has 12 residues. V gave up 5 bases and J gave up 6 bases, with 10 bases separating them. CDR3 in amino acids: CASSPSGPEAFF. The DNA of the CDR3 is TGTGCCAGCAGCCCATCGGGGCCTGAAGCTTTCTTT.

This clonotype was counted many times. This chain connects TRBV27 to TRBJ2-7; the D call may be TRBD1 or TRBD2 (5 bases each). The germline V gene has CDR1 MNHEY and CDR2 SMNVEV (reference sequence). Trimming left V 8 bases short and J 0 bases short, with 14 bases between. This CDR3 is built from 14 residues. The CDR3 here is CASGGPRSSYEQYV. CDR3 DNA: TGTGCCAGCGGGGGACCGAGGAGCTCCTACGAGCAGTACGTC.

This chain uses TRBV18 with TRBJ1-1; D is unclear. Trimming took off 2 bases at V and 6 bases at J, with 10 bases between the two ends. Per germline, CDR1 KGHSH and CDR2 LQKENI. This CDR3 spans 13 amino acids. CDR3 coding DNA: TGTGCCAGCTCACCAATGGCAAGGGCTGAAGCTTTCTTT. Translation: CASSPMARAEAFF.

The V call is TRBV29-1, the J call TRBJ2-5; D is perhaps TRBD1 or TRBD2 (5 bases each). This CDR3 spans 14 amino acids. CDR1 is SQVTM and CDR2 is ANQGSEA in the germline V gene. V was trimmed by 4 bases and J by 1 base, leaving 13 bases between them. Here the CDR3 reads CSVGSWGIQETQYF. CDR3 DNA sequence: TGCAGCGTTGGTTCGTGGGGGATCCAAGAGACCCAGTACTTC.

This clonotype was seen many times. The chain uses TRBV29-1 and TRBJ2-3, with D perhaps matching TRBD1 or TRBD2 (5 bases each). The germline V and J ends were trimmed by 1 base and 1 base, with 6 bases remaining between them. The CDR3 has 13 residues. Germline CDR1 and CDR2: SQVTM and ANQGSEA. CDR3: CSVEGGGTDTQYF. Here the CDR3 DNA reads TGCAGCGTTGAAGGAGGGGGCACAGATACGCAGTATTTT.

Ten or more counts support this clonotype. The chain has TRBV7-6 and TRBJ2-2; 9 bases map to TRBD2. CDR1 and CDR2 from the germline V gene are SGHVS and FNYEAQ. The J segment lost 1 base and the V segment lost 5 bases, leaving 5 bases of the junction unmatched. This CDR3 is 16 amino acids long. CDR3 nucleotides: TGTGCCAGCAGCCCCAGACTAGCGGAGAACACCGGGGAGCTGTTTTTT. Protein product: CASSPRLAENTGELFF.

The chain carries TRBV6-5 and TRBJ2-1; D gene ambiguous. Trimming took off 6 bases at V and 5 bases at J, with 5 bases between the two ends. The CDR3 is 11 amino acids. CDR1 is MNHEY, CDR2 SVGAGI, per germline. The CDR3 reads CASRNHNEQFF. As DNA, the CDR3 is TGTGCCAGCAGGAACCACAATGAGCAGTTCTTC.

The chain carries TRBV29-1 and TRBJ1-1, with 7 bases identical to TRBD1. The germline CDR1 and CDR2 sequences are SQVTM and ANQGSEA. The CDR3 loop spans 16 amino acids. The V gene end was trimmed by 5 bases and the J gene end by 2 bases; junction bases not matched to a gene: 14. The CDR3 DNA is TGCAGCGTTCTCCCGGTCAGGGGGTCTCTTAACACTGAAGCTTTCTTT. Protein product: CSVLPVRGSLNTEAFF.

This clonotype was counted a few times. The chain has TRBV6-2 or TRBV6-3 and TRBJ2-2; D is undetermined. CDR3 size: 15 residues. Trimming removed 2 bases from V and 2 bases from J, with 9 bases in between. Germline V gene data show CDR1 as MNHEY and CDR2 as SVGEGT. As DNA, the CDR3 is TGTGCCAGCAGTTACAATGGCGGCAACACCGGGGAGCTGTTTTTT. This translates into CASSYNGGNTGELFF.

In nucleotides, the CDR3 is TGCAGTGCTTCGGGACTAGCGGGAGGCGCCAATGAGCAGTTCTTC. It codes for CSASGLAGGANEQFF. The J gene is TRBJ2-1, the V gene TRBV20-1, with 15 bases identical to TRBD2. CDR1 is DFQATT, CDR2 SNEGSKA, per germline (reference sequence). Germline trimming cut 5 bases from V and 6 bases from J; bases unmatched to any gene: 5. The CDR3 sequence is 15 residues long.

The chain couples TRBV7-9 to TRBJ2-1; 7 bases map to TRBD2. This CDR3 contains 13 residues. In germline, CDR1 is SEHNR, CDR2 FQNEAQ (reference sequence). V shed 8 bases, J shed 6 bases, and the junction held 7 bases outside the gene matches. CDR3 DNA: TGTGCCAGCGCCGGGACTAATCGCAATGAGCAGTTCTTC. It yields the protein CASAGTNRNEQFF.

At least ten counts were recorded for this clonotype. The V call is TRBV20-1, the J call TRBJ2-1; D is possibly TRBD2 (5 bases). The germline CDR1 and CDR2 sequences are DFQATT and SNEGSKA (reference sequence). The length of the CDR3 is 13 residues. Trimming took off 3 bases at V and 4 bases at J, with 10 bases between the two ends. The CDR3 here is CSASPSGYNEQFF. As DNA, the CDR3 is TGCAGTGCTAGCCCCAGCGGTTACAATGAGCAGTTCTTC.

The CDR3 nucleotides read TGTGCCAGCAGCCAGGATCGGACAGGACGGTACCAGCCCCAGCATTTT. Translated, it gives CASSQDRTGRYQPQHF. This chain uses TRBV28 with TRBJ1-5; 7 bases fit TRBD1. V dropped 6 bases and J dropped 7; count of bases not matched to a gene: 15. The germline V gene encodes CDR1 MDHEN and CDR2 SYDVKM. The CDR3 spans 16 residues.

V and J are TRBV28 and TRBJ2-5, with a possible D match to TRBD1 (6 bases). The CDR3 has 19 amino acids. Trimming stripped 5 bases from V and 0 bases from J, with 25 bases between. Germline V lookup: CDR1 MDHEN, CDR2 SYDVKM. The CDR3: CASSRTPSYRDQYQETQYF. CDR3 nucleotides: TGTGCCAGCAGTAGGACCCCAAGCTACAGGGACCAGTACCAAGAGACCCAGTACTTC. Together with reference TRBV28 and TRBJ2-5, the CDR3 gives the full variable domain: DVKVTQSSRYLVKRTGEKVFLECVQDMDHENMFWYRQDPGLGLRLIYFSYDVKMKEKGDIPEGYSVSREKKERFSLILESASTNQTSMYLCASSRTPSYRDQYQETQYFGPGTRLLVL.

V and J are TRBV10-3 and TRBJ1-3, with D tentatively TRBD1 (6 bases). CDR1 and CDR2 (germline): ENHRY, SYGVKD. V was pared by 0 bases and J by 2 bases, with 8 bases between. The CDR3 totals 15 residues. CDR3 sequence reads: CAISESGGPGNTIYF. The CDR3 DNA follows: TGTGCCATCAGTGAGTCAGGGGGGCCTGGAAACACCATATATTTT.

This clonotype was counted only a few times. The chain combines TRBV20-1 with TRBJ2-2; 8 bases are shared with TRBD1. The CDR3 contains 14 residues. From germline, CDR1 is DFQATT and CDR2 SNEGSKA (reference sequence). This CDR3 is CGAVWQGAAGELFF. CDR3 nucleotide sequence: TGCGGGGCGGTGTGGCAGGGGGCCGCCGGGGAGCTGTTTTTT.

CDR3 in DNA: TGTGCCAGCAGTATGCTAGCGAGCTACAATGAGCAGTTCTTC. Translated, it gives CASSMLASYNEQFF. This sequence joins TRBV12-3 or TRBV12-4 and TRBJ2-1; tentative D call: TRBD2 (6 bases). This CDR3 is 14 amino acids long. V was pared by 5 bases and J by 3 bases, with 11 bases between.

V and J are TRBV12-3 or TRBV12-4 and TRBJ1-1; D is unresolved. The CDR3 spans 12 residues. V was shortened by 7 bases and J by 3 bases, with 9 bases between the two germline ends. CDR3 DNA sequence: TGTGCCAGCACGAAAAGGTACACTGAAGCTTTCTTT. Amino acid sequence: CASTKRYTEAFF.

In this sample, this clonotype turned up a few times. This sequence joins TRBV14 and TRBJ2-1; D is unclear. V dropped 4 bases and J dropped 6 bases, with 10 bases sitting between them. Germline V lookup: CDR1 SGHDN, CDR2 FVKESK. This CDR3 is built from 13 residues. The CDR3 sequence is CASSLAHVNEQFF. For the CDR3, the DNA is TGTGCCAGCAGCCTCGCCCATGTCAATGAGCAGTTCTTC.

This clonotype was picked up a small number of times. The V gene is TRBV2, the J gene TRBJ2-1; D may be TRBD1 or TRBD2 (5 bases each). V was pared by 6 bases and J by 0 bases, with 15 bases between. In germline, CDR1 is SNHLY, CDR2 FYNNEI. This CDR3 spans 16 amino acids. The CDR3 DNA is TGTGCCAGCAGCGCCTGGGGGTCTAGCTCCTACAATGAGCAGTTCTTC. It encodes CASSAWGSSSYNEQFF.

This rearrangement joins TRBV12-3 or TRBV12-4 to TRBJ2-5; 7 bases align to TRBD1. V lost 6 bases and J lost 1; bases outside the gene matches: 8. This CDR3 has 15 amino acids. The CDR3 nucleotides read TGTGCCAGCAGAACATCGTACAGGGGCCAAGAGACCCAGTACTTC. Its protein is CASRTSYRGQETQYF.